Shown below are 5 T cell receptor beta chains from a single sample sequenced in a study of blood T cell repertoires in COVID-19. Here immunoSEQ multiplex PCR was the method, and the copy in TCRdb shows in-frame clones only, minus some. The sample has more than 150,000 clones, approximately 88% seen once. Sequenced input: peripheral blood. The receptors here all came from a young man with active or convalescent COVID-19.

This clone has only one observation. The chain is built from TRBV7-6 and TRBJ1-2; D not certain. CDR3 size: 15 residues. Germline V gene lookup returns CDR1 SGHVS and CDR2 FNYEAQ. V dropped 5 bases and J dropped 4 bases, with 17 bases sitting between them. The CDR3 loop reads CASSTSEGGLYGYTF. As DNA, the CDR3 is TGTGCCAGCAGCACCAGCGAAGGCGGACTCTATGGCTACACCTTC.

The rearrangement joins TRBV6-5 to TRBJ1-4, with TRBD1 identical over 8 bases. The CDR3 spans 16 residues. Germline V gives CDR1 MNHEY, CDR2 SVGAGI. V was clipped by 4 bases and J by 5 bases; unmatched bases: 9. This CDR3 reads CASSFFRDRTNEKLFF. Written as DNA, the CDR3 is TGTGCCAGCAGTTTTTTCCGGGACAGGACGAATGAAAAACTGTTTTTT.

The V gene is TRBV2, the J gene TRBJ2-7; maybe TRBD1 (5 bases). Per the germline V gene, CDR1 is SNHLY and CDR2 is FYNNEI. The CDR3 extends over 14 amino acids. Trimming took 4 bases from V and 2 from J, leaving 12 bases between them. CDR3 residues: CASSGQGKTYEQYF. The CDR3 DNA follows: TGTGCCAGCAGTGGTCAGGGCAAAACCTACGAGCAGTACTTC.

The V gene is TRBV5-1, the J gene TRBJ2-1, with TRBD2 identical over 11 bases. Trimming took 4 bases from V and 11 from J; bases not matched to a gene: 5. This CDR3 is built from 13 residues. The germline V gene has CDR1 SGHRS and CDR2 YFSETQ. The CDR3: CASSNGTSGKQFF. CDR3 DNA sequence: TGCGCCAGCAGCAACGGGACTAGCGGAAAGCAGTTCTTC.

The chain recombines TRBV27 with TRBJ1-1; 8 bases are a match to TRBD1. The germline CDR1 and CDR2 sequences are MNHEY and SMNVEV (reference sequence). V trimming: 1 base; J trimming: 10 bases; junction bases outside the gene matches: 14. This CDR3 is 16 amino acids long. The CDR3 loop is CASSLLPMHQGARAFF. CDR3 bases: TGTGCCAGCAGTTTATTACCGATGCACCAGGGGGCGCGAGCTTTCTTT.